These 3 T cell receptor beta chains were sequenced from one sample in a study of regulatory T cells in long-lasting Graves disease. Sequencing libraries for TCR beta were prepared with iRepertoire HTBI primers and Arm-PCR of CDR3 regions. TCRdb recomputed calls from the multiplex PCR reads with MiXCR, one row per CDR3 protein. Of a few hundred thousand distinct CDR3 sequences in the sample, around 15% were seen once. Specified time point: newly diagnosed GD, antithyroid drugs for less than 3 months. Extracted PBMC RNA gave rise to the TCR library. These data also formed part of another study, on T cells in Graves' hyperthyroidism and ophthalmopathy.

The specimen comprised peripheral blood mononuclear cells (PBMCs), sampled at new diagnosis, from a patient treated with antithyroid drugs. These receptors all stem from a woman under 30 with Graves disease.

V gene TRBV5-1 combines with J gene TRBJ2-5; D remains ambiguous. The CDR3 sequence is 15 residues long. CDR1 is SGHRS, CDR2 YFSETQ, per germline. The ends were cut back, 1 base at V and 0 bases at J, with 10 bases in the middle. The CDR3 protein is CASSLSRTYQETQYF. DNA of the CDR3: TGCGCCAGCAGCTTGTCACGGACGTACCAAGAGACCCAGTACTTC.

The CDR3 DNA sequence: TGTGCCAGTAGTATAGCCGACAGCGGTGGCTACACCTTC. Its protein product is CASSIADSGGYTF. The chain combines TRBV19 with TRBJ1-2, with a possible D match to TRBD1 (5 bases). Germline V CDR1 and CDR2: LNHDA, SQIVND (reference sequence). The CDR3 runs 13 residues. V was clipped by 1 base and J by 7 bases, with 10 bases between them.

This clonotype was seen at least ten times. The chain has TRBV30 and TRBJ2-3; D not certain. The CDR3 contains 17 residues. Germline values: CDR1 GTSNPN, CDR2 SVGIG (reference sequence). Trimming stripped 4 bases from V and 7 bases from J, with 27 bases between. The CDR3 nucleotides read TGTGCCTGGATGAGGAGTCAGTCGGTTGTATCCACTTATACGCAGTATTTT. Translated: CAWMRSQSVVSTYTQYF.